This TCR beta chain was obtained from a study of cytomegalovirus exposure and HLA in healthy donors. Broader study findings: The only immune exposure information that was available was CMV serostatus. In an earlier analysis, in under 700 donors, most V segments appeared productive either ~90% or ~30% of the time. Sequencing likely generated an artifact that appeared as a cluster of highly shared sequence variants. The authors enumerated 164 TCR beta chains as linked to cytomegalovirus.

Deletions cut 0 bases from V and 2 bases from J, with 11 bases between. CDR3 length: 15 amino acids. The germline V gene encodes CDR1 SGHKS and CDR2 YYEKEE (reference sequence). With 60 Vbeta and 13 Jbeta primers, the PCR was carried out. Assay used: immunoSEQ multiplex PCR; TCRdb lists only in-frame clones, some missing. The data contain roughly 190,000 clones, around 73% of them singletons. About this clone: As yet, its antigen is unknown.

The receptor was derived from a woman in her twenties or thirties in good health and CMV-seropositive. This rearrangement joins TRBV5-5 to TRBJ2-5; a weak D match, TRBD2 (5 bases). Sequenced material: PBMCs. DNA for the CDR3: TGTGCCAGCAGCTTGGCTTTGGGAGTTCAAGAGACCCAGTACTTC. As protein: CASSLALGVQETQYF.